The present T cell receptor (beta chain) was sequenced within a study of beta chain features in type 1 diabetes. Overall study findings and caveats: Shorter templates might be favored by PCR, and equally so in patients and in controls. When Type 1 diabetes patients were examined, their TCRB CDR3s proved moderately but significantly shorter in all four CD4+ subsets.

With regard to this clone: Its antigen is still unknown.

Since all of the isolated RNA was reverse transcribed, expressed TCRB transcripts were what got sequenced. The repertoire was sequenced with immunoSEQ multiplex PCR; TCRdb's copy has only in-frame clones and lacks some. This sample has about 160,000 clones, with 7% to 9% found just once. Germline CDR1 is LNHDA and CDR2 is SQIVND (reference sequence). The CDR3 is 15 residues long. Trimming shortened V by 7 bases and J by 8 bases, and 21 bases separated the two germline ends. The rearrangement links TRBV19 to TRBJ1-5, with TRBD1 as a possible D gene (5 bases). This TCR derives from a man aged 18 to 30 with type 1 diabetes. Material: central memory CD4+ T cells from blood. The CDR3 spells CASTPGHFPGKPQHF. In DNA, the CDR3 is TGTGCCAGTACACCGGGCCACTTCCCAGGGAAGCCCCAGCATTTT.